One and the same sample provided the 19 T cell receptor beta chains below, sequenced in a study of glioma-infiltrating T cells. The iRepertoire nested amplicon-rescue multiplex PCR amplified TCR alpha and beta CDR3s from RNA. TCRdb redid the calling of the multiplex PCR reads with MiXCR, one entry per CDR3 protein. The sample lists around 43,000 distinct CDR3 sequences, 20% to 25% occurring once. The specimen was glioma tissue, nonneoplastic brain tissue, or PBMCs (not recorded which). The receptors here all came from a human donor with low-grade glioma or glioblastoma, undergoing nonglioma brain surgery, or in good health (not recorded which).

In its sample, this clonotype is medium-sized. This chain connects TRBV20-1 to TRBJ1-1, with D maybe TRBD1 (6 bases). V was pared by 5 bases and J by 2 bases, with 9 bases between. Germline V gene sequence: CDR1 DFQATT, CDR2 SNEGSKA (reference sequence). The CDR3 length is 12 residues. CDR3 sequence: CSAYRVNTEAFF. DNA of the CDR3: TGCAGTGCTTACAGGGTAAACACTGAAGCTTTCTTT.

This clonotype was observed a handful of times. The chain links TRBV14 to TRBJ2-1, with 7 bases lining up with TRBD1. Losses at the gene ends were 2 bases for V and 6 bases for J; bases not matched to a gene: 4. This CDR3 spans 14 amino acids. The germline V gene encodes CDR1 SGHDN and CDR2 FVKESK. CDR3 region: CASSQTGVGNEQFF. Here the CDR3 DNA reads TGTGCCAGCAGCCAAACAGGGGTGGGCAATGAGCAGTTCTTC.

This clonotype came up many times. V is TRBV6-1 and J is TRBJ2-6; D might be TRBD2 (5 bases). Trimming took 8 bases from V and 1 from J, leaving 18 bases between them. Germline CDR1 reads MNHNS; CDR2 reads SASEGT. The CDR3 totals 17 residues. The CDR3 is CASYGREKVSGANVLTF. CDR3 nucleotide sequence: TGTGCCAGCTACGGTCGGGAAAAAGTGTCTGGGGCCAACGTCCTGACTTTC.

This clonotype has at least ten counts. The chain carries TRBV7-6 and TRBJ2-7; D perhaps matches TRBD1 (5 bases). CDR1 and CDR2 (germline): SGHVS, FNYEAQ. V dropped 5 bases and J dropped 2 bases, with 13 bases sitting between them. The CDR3 is 14 residues long. CDR3 DNA sequence: TGTGCCAGCAGCAAGTCCCAGGGCCCCTACGAGCAGTACTTC. It codes for CASSKSQGPYEQYF.

This clonotype has only a few counts. This chain connects TRBV5-5 to TRBJ1-6; no clear D. The germline V gene encodes CDR1 SGHKS and CDR2 YYEKEE (reference sequence). V gave up 4 bases and J gave up 2 bases, with 13 bases separating them. The CDR3 is 16 amino acids. The CDR3 DNA reads TGTGCCAGCAGCGCCTACAGAGGAGCCTATAATTCACCCCTCCACTTT. Encoded protein: CASSAYRGAYNSPLHF.

This clonotype was recorded many times. This chain uses TRBV7-3 with TRBJ1-1, with D unclear. Germline lookup yields CDR1 SGHTA and CDR2 FQGTGA. V gave up 5 bases and J gave up 2 bases, with 15 bases separating them. The CDR3 is made up of 15 amino acids. The CDR3 sequence: CASSPDGPENTEAFF. In DNA form, the CDR3 reads TGTGCCAGCAGCCCAGACGGGCCCGAAAACACTGAAGCTTTCTTT.

A single count supports this clonotype. A read error may explain this, as a much larger clone is one base away. DNA of the CDR3: TGTGCCAGAAGTTGGGCTACAGGGAATAGCAATCAGCCCCAGCATTTT. Amino acid sequence: CARSWATGNSNQPQHF. This chain connects TRBV19 to TRBJ1-5; D may be TRBD1 (6 bases). V was cut by 9 bases and J by 0 bases, with 18 bases left in between. The CDR3 sequence is 16 residues long. Germline V gene data show CDR1 as LNHDA and CDR2 as SQIVND (reference sequence). Full variable domain (outside the CDR3, taken from reference TRBV19 and TRBJ1-5): DGGITQSPKYLFRKEGQNVTLSCEQNLNHDAMYWYRQDPGQGLRLIYYSQIVNDFQKGDIAEGYSVSREKKESFPLTVTSAQKNPTAFYLCARSWATGNSNQPQHFGDGTRLSIL.

This chain uses TRBV5-1 with TRBJ2-7, with 11 bases lining up with TRBD2. Germline V CDR1 and CDR2: SGHRS, YFSETQ. CDR3 size: 14 residues. Trimming at V came to 2 bases and at J to 5 bases, leaving 3 bases not matched to a gene. The CDR3 spells CASSFTSGSHEQYF. The CDR3 region has the DNA TGCGCCAGCAGCTTTACTAGCGGGAGCCACGAGCAGTACTTC.

This clonotype has ten or more counts. The V and J genes are TRBV5-1 and TRBJ2-3; no firm D call. Germline-derived CDR1 and CDR2 are SGHRS and YFSETQ. CDR3 length equals 13 residues. V was pared by 1 base and J by 2 bases, with 5 bases between. CDR3 nucleotides: TGCGCCAGCAGCTTGTACACCACAGATACGCAGTATTTT. This encodes CASSLYTTDTQYF.

This clonotype occurred many times. The chain carries TRBV2 and TRBJ1-1; D unresolved. This CDR3 is 13 amino acids long. Looked up from germline, CDR1 is SNHLY and CDR2 is FYNNEI. The V and J ends lost 4 bases and 0 bases respectively, with 6 bases between them. CDR3: CASSAQVNTEAFF. The CDR3 nucleotides are TGTGCCAGCAGTGCACAAGTGAACACTGAAGCTTTCTTT.

This clonotype was recorded many times. The CDR3 DNA sequence: TGTGCCAGCAGTCCGTCCCCAAGTTCTAATCAGCCCCAGCATTTT. This encodes CASSPSPSSNQPQHF. V and J are TRBV28 and TRBJ1-5, with D unresolved. The CDR3 is 15 residues long. V was clipped by 5 bases and J by 4 bases, with 15 bases between them. Germline values: CDR1 MDHEN, CDR2 SYDVKM.

A remark on this clonotype: The germline gene is not matched at one end of the junction; a read error may be the cause. The V call is TRBV9, the J call TRBJ1-3; 9 bases are shared with TRBD1. CDR3 length: 16 residues. Germline-derived CDR1 and CDR2 are SGDLS and YYNGEE. CDR3 nucleotide sequence: TGTGCCAGCAACGTATGGGGGACAGGGACTGGAAACACCATATATTTT. Its protein is CASNVWGTGTGNTIYF.

The sample holds many counts of this clonotype. The gene calls are TRBV7-9 and TRBJ1-1; no firm D call. V lost 1 base and J lost 8, with 11 bases in between. Germline V gene lookup returns CDR1 SEHNR and CDR2 FQNEAQ (reference sequence). This CDR3 has 13 amino acids. CDR3 nucleotides: TGTGCCAGCAGCTTAGAACCAGCTTTGGAAGCTTTCTTT. It is translated as CASSLEPALEAFF.

This clonotype was observed at least ten times. The chain couples TRBV4-1 to TRBJ1-1; D is unresolved. CDR1 is MGHRA and CDR2 is YSYEKL in the germline V gene. V was pared by 8 bases and J by 5 bases, with 18 bases between. The CDR3 runs to 14 residues. CDR3 region: CASRLTFGRTEAFF. CDR3 coding DNA: TGCGCCAGCCGCCTGACCTTCGGTAGGACTGAAGCTTTCTTT.

This clonotype turned up a few times. The V call is TRBV19, the J call TRBJ2-3; D uncertain. The CDR3 is 14 amino acids. Deletions cut 3 bases from V and 4 bases from J, with 11 bases between. In germline, CDR1 is LNHDA, CDR2 SQIVND (reference sequence). The CDR3 DNA sequence: TGTGCCAGTAGTATTCTTGGAGCGTCAGATACGCAGTATTTT. The encoded protein is CASSILGASDTQYF.

This clonotype was seen ten or more times. The V call is TRBV19, the J call TRBJ1-2, with a possible D match to TRBD1 (6 bases). Germline loops: CDR1 LNHDA, CDR2 SQIVND (reference sequence). Trimming removed 3 bases from V and 0 bases from J, with 14 bases in between. The CDR3 totals 16 residues. DNA of the CDR3: TGTGCCAGTAGTATGGGCGACAGGAGATCTAACTATGGCTACACCTTC. Protein: CASSMGDRRSNYGYTF.

This clonotype was recorded once. This chain connects TRBV2 to TRBJ1-2; TRBD1 matches at 8 bases. The CDR3 is 15 residues long. Germline lookup yields CDR1 SNHLY and CDR2 FYNNEI. With V trimmed by 3 bases and J by 10 bases, 13 bases remained unmatched. The CDR3 loop is CASSDGTGGKDNYTF. The CDR3, as DNA: TGTGCCAGCAGTGACGGGACAGGAGGGAAGGATAACTACACCTTC.

This clonotype showed up many times. The chain combines TRBV7-9 with TRBJ2-3, with D maybe TRBD2 (5 bases). The CDR3 consists of 14 residues. Trimming shortened V by 2 bases and J by 6 bases, and 12 bases separated the two germline ends. From germline, CDR1 is SEHNR and CDR2 FQNEAQ (reference sequence). The CDR3 DNA follows: TGTGCCAGCAGCTTATCTGGAGGCGTCGATACGCAGTATTTT. It specifies CASSLSGGVDTQYF.

The table lists this clonotype with many counts. This chain links TRBV10-2 with TRBJ1-1; D not resolved. V shed 5 bases and J shed 0 bases, with 4 bases lying between them. Germline V gives CDR1 WSHSY, CDR2 SAAADI. The CDR3 has 12 amino acids. CDR3 DNA sequence: TGCGCCAGCAGTCACATGAACACTGAAGCTTTCTTT. This encodes CASSHMNTEAFF.